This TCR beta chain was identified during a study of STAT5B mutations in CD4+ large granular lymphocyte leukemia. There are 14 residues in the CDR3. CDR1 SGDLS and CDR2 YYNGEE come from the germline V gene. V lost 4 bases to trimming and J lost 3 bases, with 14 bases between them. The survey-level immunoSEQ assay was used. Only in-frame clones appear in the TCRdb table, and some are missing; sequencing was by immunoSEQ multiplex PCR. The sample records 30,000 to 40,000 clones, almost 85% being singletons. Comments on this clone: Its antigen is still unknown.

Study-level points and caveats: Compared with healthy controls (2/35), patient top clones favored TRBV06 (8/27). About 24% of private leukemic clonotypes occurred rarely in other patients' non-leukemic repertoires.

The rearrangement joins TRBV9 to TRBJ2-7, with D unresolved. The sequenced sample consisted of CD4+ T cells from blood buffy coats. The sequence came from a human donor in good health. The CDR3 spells CASSPPQPSYEQYF. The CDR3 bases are TGTGCCAGCAGCCCGCCCCAGCCCAGCTACGAGCAGTACTTC.